These 18 T cell receptor beta chains came from one sample sequenced in a study of identical twins. TCRdb analysed the 5' RACE reads with MiXCR anew, one entry per CDR3 protein. The sample includes 1,800,000 or so distinct CDR3 sequences, 32% of them seen just once. Sequencing was performed on cord blood. The receptors here all came from a newborn girl in good health.

This clonotype has just one count. V and J are TRBV11-2 and TRBJ2-7, with D perhaps given as TRBD1 or TRBD2 (5 bases each). The CDR3 length is 15 residues. Germline lookup yields CDR1 SGHAT and CDR2 FQNNGV. V lost 3 bases and J lost 7, with 19 bases in between. The CDR3 reads CASSFGGGAINEQYF. The CDR3 nucleotides read TGTGCCAGCAGCTTTGGGGGTGGAGCCATCAATGAGCAGTACTTC.

Details on this clonotype: At one of its ends the junction is not consistent with the germline gene, which may arise from a read error. The genes are TRBV6-5 and TRBJ2-2; 10 bases map to TRBD1. This CDR3 region has 15 residues. From germline, CDR1 is MNHEY and CDR2 SVGAGI. CDR3 in amino acids: CASSSDRGDTGELFF. The CDR3, as DNA: TGCGCCAGCAGTTCGGACAGGGGGGACACCGGGGAGCTGTTTTTT.

The chain is built from TRBV14 and TRBJ2-3, with TRBD1 matching 8 bases. The CDR3 contains 13 residues. Germline V CDR1 and CDR2: SGHDN, FVKESK. Trimming removed 4 bases from V and 8 bases from J; junction bases left unmatched: 5. CDR3 nucleotides: TGTGCCAGCAGCCTGCAGGGGGCAGGTACGCAGTATTTT. Its protein is CASSLQGAGTQYF.

This chain connects TRBV25-1 to TRBJ2-5, with TRBD1 matching 7 bases. The CDR3 loop spans 14 amino acids. V dropped 5 bases and J dropped 11; count of bases not matched to a gene: 14. In germline, CDR1 is MGHDK, CDR2 SYGVNS. The CDR3 coding sequence is TGTGCCAGCAGTCTGCGACAGGGTAACAATGAGCAGTACTTC. Amino acid sequence: CASSLRQGNNEQYF.

This chain links TRBV6-1 with TRBJ1-2; possible D gene TRBD1, 5 bases. CDR3 length equals 12 residues. CDR1 and CDR2 from the germline V gene are MNHNS and SASEGT. V was pared by 3 bases and J by 8 bases, with 10 bases between. The CDR3 DNA sequence: TGTGCCAGCAGTGACCAGGGTTGGGGCTACACCTTC. Translating gives CASSDQGWGYTF.

This clonotype was detected once. This sequence joins TRBV9 and TRBJ2-3, with 8 bases fitting TRBD2. The CDR3 length is 15 residues. Germline-derived CDR1 and CDR2 are SGDLS and YYNGEE. Unmatched junction bases numbered 7, after V lost 3 bases and J lost 4 bases. The CDR3 bases are TGTGCCAGCAGCGCAAGCGGGAGAGCGGCAGATACGCAGTATTTT. Protein: CASSASGRAADTQYF.

The gene calls are TRBV3-1 and TRBJ2-5, with D perhaps matching TRBD2 (6 bases). Germline values: CDR1 LGHDT, CDR2 YNNKEL (reference sequence). There are 15 residues in the CDR3. Trimming took 2 bases from V and 0 from J, leaving 10 bases between them. The CDR3 DNA reads as TGTGCCAGCAGCCAAATCCGGGAGTACCAAGAGACCCAGTACTTC. It specifies CASSQIREYQETQYF.

This clonotype was seen only a few times. The V gene is TRBV29-1, the J gene TRBJ1-2, with D possibly matching TRBD1 (6 bases). V gave up 5 bases and J gave up 5 bases, with 12 bases separating them. This CDR3 region has 12 residues. CDR1 and CDR2 (germline): SQVTM, ANQGSEA. CDR3 DNA: TGCAGCGTTCCAGGCCAGGGGTATGGCTACACCTTC. Its protein is CSVPGQGYGYTF.

This clonotype was counted between two and nine times. The rearrangement links TRBV3-1 to TRBJ1-1; D is possibly TRBD1 (5 bases). This CDR3 is built from 14 residues. V lost 0 bases and J lost 1, with 6 bases in between. The germline gives CDR1 LGHDT, CDR2 YNNKEL (reference sequence). The CDR3 is CASSQDGTNTEAFF. The CDR3 coding sequence is TGTGCCAGCAGCCAAGACGGGACGAACACTGAAGCTTTCTTT.

This chain connects TRBV18 to TRBJ1-5, with TRBD1 matching 8 bases. V lost 4 bases, J lost 10 bases, and 12 bases stayed unmatched. Germline CDR1 and CDR2: KGHSH and LQKENI. This CDR3 has 15 residues. Written as DNA, the CDR3 is TGTGCCAGCTCACAAACCAGGGGGCCCCGATCACCCCAGCATTTT. Protein: CASSQTRGPRSPQHF.

The genes are TRBV6-6 and TRBJ2-2, with no clear D. With 2 bases removed from V and 6 bases from J, the gap between germline ends came to 7 bases. Germline-derived CDR1 and CDR2 are MNHNY and SVGAGI (reference sequence). This CDR3 comprises 13 residues. The CDR3 DNA is TGTGCCAGCAGTTACATGAAGCCCGGGGAGCTGTTTTTT. Residues: CASSYMKPGELFF.

A few counts support this clonotype. The CDR3 is CSASAYASGSADTQYF. The CDR3 DNA follows: TGCAGTGCTAGCGCGTATGCTAGCGGGAGCGCAGATACGCAGTATTTT. The chain carries TRBV20-1 and TRBJ2-3; 10 bases fit TRBD2. This CDR3 is 16 amino acids long. Germline CDR1 DFQATT, CDR2 SNEGSKA (reference sequence). V lost 3 bases, J lost 4 bases, and 10 bases stayed unmatched.

The V call is TRBV20-1, the J call TRBJ2-3, with D tentatively TRBD1 or TRBD2 (5 bases each). This CDR3 spans 16 amino acids. In germline, CDR1 is DFQATT, CDR2 SNEGSKA (reference sequence). The V gene lost 3 bases and the J gene lost 1 base, with 17 bases spanning the gap. The CDR3 DNA is TGCAGTGCTAGGGGGATTATCGTGGGGGGCACAGATACGCAGTATTTT. This translates into CSARGIIVGGTDTQYF.

This chain uses TRBV2 with TRBJ1-2; 9 nucleotides line up with TRBD1. This CDR3 is built from 13 residues. After removal of 6 bases from V and 8 bases from J, the junction contained 7 bases not matched to a gene. CDR1 SNHLY and CDR2 FYNNEI come from the germline V gene. CDR3 sequence reads: CASSEDRGGGYTF. The CDR3 region has the DNA TGTGCCAGCAGCGAGGACAGGGGAGGAGGCTACACCTTC. Variable domain in full (rest from reference TRBV2 and TRBJ1-2): EPEVTQTPSHQVTQMGQEVILRCVPISNHLYFYWYRQILGQKVEFLVSFYNNEISEKSEIFDDQFSVERPDGSNFTLKIRSTKLEDSAMYFCASSEDRGGGYTFGSGTRLTVV.

The chain combines TRBV10-3 with TRBJ2-7, with D maybe TRBD2 (7 bases). This CDR3 has 17 residues. Trimming pared 2 bases from V and 7 bases from J, leaving 24 bases between. CDR1 ENHRY and CDR2 SYGVKD come from the germline V gene. The CDR3 DNA reads as TGTGCCATCAGTGAGCTCCGCTCGCGGGGGCCCTACAATGAGCAGTACTTC. This gives the protein CAISELRSRGPYNEQYF.

The chain combines TRBV20-1 with TRBJ1-6; a possible D gene is TRBD1 (5 bases). The CDR3 runs 13 residues. CDR1 is DFQATT and CDR2 is SNEGSKA in the germline V gene (reference sequence). Trimming shortened V by 1 base and J by 10 bases, and 11 bases separated the two germline ends. The DNA of the CDR3 is TGCAGTGCTAGAGTTCCCGGGGGGTCACCCCTCCACTTT. Translation: CSARVPGGSPLHF.

This clonotype was counted between two and nine times. The chain has TRBV20-1 and TRBJ2-1; 7 positions agree with TRBD1. CDR1 is DFQATT, CDR2 SNEGSKA, per germline (reference sequence). The V and J ends lost 0 bases and 2 bases, in that order; junction bases with no gene match: 4. This CDR3 comprises 15 residues. The CDR3 nucleotides read TGCAGTGCTAGAGATCTAAGGGGGCCCTACAATGAGCAGTTCTTC. Translation: CSARDLRGPYNEQFF.

The gene calls are TRBV6-2 or TRBV6-3 and TRBJ1-1, with D possibly TRBD1 on 5 matching bases. Germline-derived CDR1 and CDR2 are MNHEY and SVGEGT. CDR3 length equals 14 residues. The germline V and J ends were trimmed by 6 bases and 5 bases, with 16 bases remaining between them. Here the CDR3 DNA reads TGTGCCAGCAGCCTCCTCGGCGGGGGGACTGAAGCTTTCTTT. It translates to CASSLLGGGTEAFF.